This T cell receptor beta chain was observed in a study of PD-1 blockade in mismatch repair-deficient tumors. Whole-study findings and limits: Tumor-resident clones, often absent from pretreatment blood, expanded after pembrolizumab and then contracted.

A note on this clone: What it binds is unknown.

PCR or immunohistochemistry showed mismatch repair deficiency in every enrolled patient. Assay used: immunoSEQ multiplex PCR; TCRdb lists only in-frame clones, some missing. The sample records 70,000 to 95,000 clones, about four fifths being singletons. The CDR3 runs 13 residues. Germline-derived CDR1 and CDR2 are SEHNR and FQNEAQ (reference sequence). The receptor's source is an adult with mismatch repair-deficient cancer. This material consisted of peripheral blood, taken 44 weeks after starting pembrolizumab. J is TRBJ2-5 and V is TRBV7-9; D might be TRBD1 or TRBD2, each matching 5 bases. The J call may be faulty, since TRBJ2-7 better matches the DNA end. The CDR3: CASSHRDGYEQYF. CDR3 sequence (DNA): TGTGCCAGCAGCCACCGGGACGGCTACGAGCAGTACTTC.